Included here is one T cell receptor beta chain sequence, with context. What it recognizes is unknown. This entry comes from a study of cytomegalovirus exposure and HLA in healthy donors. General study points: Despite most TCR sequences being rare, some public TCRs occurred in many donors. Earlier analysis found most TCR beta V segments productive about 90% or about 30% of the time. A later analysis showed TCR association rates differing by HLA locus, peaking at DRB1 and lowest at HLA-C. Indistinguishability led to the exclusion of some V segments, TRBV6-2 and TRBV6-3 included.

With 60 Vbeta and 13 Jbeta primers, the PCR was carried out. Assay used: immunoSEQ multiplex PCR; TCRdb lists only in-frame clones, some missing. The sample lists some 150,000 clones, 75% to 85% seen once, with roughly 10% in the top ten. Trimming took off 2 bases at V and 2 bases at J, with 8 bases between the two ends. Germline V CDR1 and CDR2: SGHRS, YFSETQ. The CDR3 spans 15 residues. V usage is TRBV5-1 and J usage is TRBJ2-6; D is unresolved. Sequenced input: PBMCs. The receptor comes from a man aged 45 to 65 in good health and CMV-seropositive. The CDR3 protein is CASSFGTAGANVLTF. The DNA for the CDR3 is TGCGCCAGCAGCTTTGGCACAGCTGGGGCCAACGTCCTGACTTTC. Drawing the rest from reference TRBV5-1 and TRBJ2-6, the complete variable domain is KAGVTQTPRYLIKTRGQQVTLSCSPISGHRSVSWYQQTPGQGLQFLFEYFSETQRNKGNFPGRFSGRQFSNSRSEMNVSTLELGDSALYLCASSFGTAGANVLTFGAGSRLTVL.